Each of the 8 T cell receptor beta chains below was sequenced from the same sample in a study of blood T cell repertoires in COVID-19. Produced via immunoSEQ multiplex PCR; TCRdb's table is partial and in-frame only. The repertoire holds about 360,000 clones, with roughly 90% as singletons. The sequenced sample was peripheral blood. The receptors stem from a woman aged 60-70 years with COVID-19, enrolled during active disease.

V and J are TRBV6-6 and TRBJ2-7; 7 bases align to TRBD1. The junction had 5 bases not matched to a gene; V was cut back by 2 bases and J by 4 bases. The germline CDR1 and CDR2 sequences are MNHNY and SVGAGI (reference sequence). The CDR3 sequence is 14 residues long. DNA for the CDR3: TGTGCCAGCAGTTACACGGGACAGAGATACGAGCAGTACTTC. It encodes CASSYTGQRYEQYF.

The rearrangement uses TRBV7-2 and TRBJ1-2; TRBD1 aligns across 7 bases. The CDR3 totals 14 residues. Unmatched junction bases numbered 7, after V lost 4 bases and J lost 5 bases. Germline V CDR1 and CDR2: SGHTA, FQGNSA. The CDR3 loop reads CASSWGGTEYGYTF. CDR3 nucleotides: TGTGCCAGCAGCTGGGGCGGGACAGAATATGGCTACACCTTC.

The chain carries TRBV7-9 and TRBJ2-1; a possible D gene is TRBD1 (6 bases). The germline V and J ends were trimmed by 10 bases and 0 bases, with 16 bases remaining between them. CDR1 is SEHNR, CDR2 FQNEAQ, per germline (reference sequence). CDR3 length equals 15 residues. This chain's CDR3 is CAMAKGVSSYNEQFF. The DNA of the CDR3 is TGTGCCATGGCAAAGGGGGTGAGCTCCTACAATGAGCAGTTCTTC.

The chain recombines TRBV29-1 with TRBJ2-3; maybe TRBD1 (6 bases). Germline loops: CDR1 SQVTM, CDR2 ANQGSEA. V was trimmed by 7 bases and J by 4 bases, leaving 27 bases between them. The length of the CDR3 is 17 residues. The CDR3 DNA sequence: TGCAGCGCCCCTGAGGGAGCCCCACAGGGTACCCCAGATACGCAGTATTTT. Translation: CSAPEGAPQGTPDTQYF.

This clone was seen only once. V and J are TRBV10-3 and TRBJ2-3; TRBD1 matches 7 bases. The V gene's germline CDR1 is ENHRY and CDR2 SYGVKD. The CDR3 extends over 13 amino acids. V shed 6 bases, J shed 4 bases, and the junction held 4 bases outside the gene matches. The CDR3 bases are TGTGCCATCAGCCCAGGGGGACCAGATACGCAGTATTTT. Encoded protein: CAISPGGPDTQYF.

The genes are TRBV5-1 and TRBJ2-7; 11 nucleotides agree with TRBD2. With V trimmed by 1 base and J by 3 bases, 6 bases remained unmatched. Germline lookup yields CDR1 SGHRS and CDR2 YFSETQ. This CDR3 contains 16 residues. The CDR3 DNA sequence: TGCGCCAGCAGCTTGCAAAAGACTAGCGGGGTCTACGAGCAGTACTTC. This translates into CASSLQKTSGVYEQYF. The variable domain in full, with the rest retrieved from reference TRBV5-1 and TRBJ2-7, is KAGVTQTPRYLIKTRGQQVTLSCSPISGHRSVSWYQQTPGQGLQFLFEYFSETQRNKGNFPGRFSGRQFSNSRSEMNVSTLELGDSALYLCASSLQKTSGVYEQYFGPGTRLTVT.

V gene TRBV11-3 combines with J gene TRBJ2-3; D perhaps matches TRBD2 (5 bases). The CDR3 sequence is 14 residues long. Germline CDR1 is SGHNT and CDR2 is YENEEA. Trimming pared 5 bases from V and 2 bases from J, leaving 11 bases between. The CDR3 loop is CASSQSGDTDTQYF. CDR3 DNA sequence: TGTGCCAGCAGCCAAAGCGGAGACACAGATACGCAGTATTTT.

This chain links TRBV19 with TRBJ2-2; D unclear. V was shortened by 7 bases and J by 1 base, with 13 bases between the two germline ends. CDR1 LNHDA and CDR2 SQIVND come from the germline V gene (reference sequence). This CDR3 is 15 amino acids long. The CDR3 loop reads CASNHEVLNTGELFF. For the CDR3, the DNA is TGTGCCAGTAATCATGAGGTATTGAACACCGGGGAGCTGTTTTTT. The variable domain in full, with the rest retrieved from reference TRBV19 and TRBJ2-2, is DGGITQSPKYLFRKEGQNVTLSCEQNLNHDAMYWYRQDPGQGLRLIYYSQIVNDFQKGDIAEGYSVSREKKESFPLTVTSAQKNPTAFYLCASNHEVLNTGELFFGEGSRLTVL.